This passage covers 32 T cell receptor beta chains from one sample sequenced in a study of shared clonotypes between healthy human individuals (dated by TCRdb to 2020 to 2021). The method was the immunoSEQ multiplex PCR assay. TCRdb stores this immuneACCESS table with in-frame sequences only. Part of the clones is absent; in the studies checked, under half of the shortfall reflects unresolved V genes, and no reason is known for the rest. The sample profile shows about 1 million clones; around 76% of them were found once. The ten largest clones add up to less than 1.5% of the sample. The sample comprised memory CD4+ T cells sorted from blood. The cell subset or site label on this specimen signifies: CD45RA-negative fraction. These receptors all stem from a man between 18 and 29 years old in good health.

Here the CDR3 DNA reads TGTGCCACCAGCGCCGGGACCGCCTATGGCTACACCTTC. It yields the protein CATSAGTAYGYTF. The chain recombines TRBV15 with TRBJ1-2; possible D gene TRBD1, 5 bases. Per germline, CDR1 LNHNV and CDR2 YYDKDF (reference sequence). This CDR3 region has 13 residues. V gave up 5 bases and J gave up 4 bases, with 11 bases separating them.

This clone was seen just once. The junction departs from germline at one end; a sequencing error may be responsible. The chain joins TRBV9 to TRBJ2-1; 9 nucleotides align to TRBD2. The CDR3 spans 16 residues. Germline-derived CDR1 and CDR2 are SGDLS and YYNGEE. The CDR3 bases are TGTGCCAGCGGCGTAGTATCCCAGACTAGCGGTCATGAGCAGTTCTTC. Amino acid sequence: CASGVVSQTSGHEQFF.

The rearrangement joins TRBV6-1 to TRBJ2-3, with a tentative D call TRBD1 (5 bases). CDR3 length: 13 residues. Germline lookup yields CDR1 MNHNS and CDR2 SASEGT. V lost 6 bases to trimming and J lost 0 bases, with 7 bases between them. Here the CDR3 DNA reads TGTGCCAGCAGGGACATAAGCACAGATACGCAGTATTTT. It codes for CASRDISTDTQYF.

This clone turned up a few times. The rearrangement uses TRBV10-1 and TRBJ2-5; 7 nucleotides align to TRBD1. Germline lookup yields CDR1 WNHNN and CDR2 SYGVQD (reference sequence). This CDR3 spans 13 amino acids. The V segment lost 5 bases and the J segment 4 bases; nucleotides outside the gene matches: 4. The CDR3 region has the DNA TGCGCCAGCAGTCAAGACAGGGCAGAGACCCAGTACTTC. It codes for CASSQDRAETQYF.

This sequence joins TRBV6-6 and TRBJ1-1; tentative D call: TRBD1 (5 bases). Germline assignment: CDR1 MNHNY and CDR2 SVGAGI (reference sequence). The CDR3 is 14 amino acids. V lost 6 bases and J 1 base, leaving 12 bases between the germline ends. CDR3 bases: TGTGCCAGCAGGCTAGGACACCCGAACACTGAAGCTTTCTTT. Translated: CASRLGHPNTEAFF.

CDR3 sequence: CSVSDPGEQFF. DNA for the CDR3: TGCAGCGTTTCCGACCCGGGGGAGCAGTTCTTC. The chain uses TRBV29-1 and TRBJ2-1, with a possible D match to TRBD2 (5 bases). Germline V gene data show CDR1 as SQVTM and CDR2 as ANQGSEA. The ends were cut back, 5 bases at V and 10 bases at J, with 12 bases in the middle. The CDR3 sequence is 11 residues long.

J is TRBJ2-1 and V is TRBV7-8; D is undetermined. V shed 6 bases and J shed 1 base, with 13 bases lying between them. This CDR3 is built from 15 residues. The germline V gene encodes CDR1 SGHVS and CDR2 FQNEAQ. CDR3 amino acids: CASRSPVRSYNEQFF. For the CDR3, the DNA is TGTGCCAGCAGGTCCCCCGTACGGTCCTACAATGAGCAGTTCTTC.

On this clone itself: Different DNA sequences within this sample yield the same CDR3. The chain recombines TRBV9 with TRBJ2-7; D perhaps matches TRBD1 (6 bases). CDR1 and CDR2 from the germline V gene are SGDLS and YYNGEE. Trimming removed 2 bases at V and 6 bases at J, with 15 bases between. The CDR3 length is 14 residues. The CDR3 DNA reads TGTGCCAGCAGCGTGGGCGGCAGGGGAAGCGAGCAGTACTTC. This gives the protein CASSVGGRGSEQYF.

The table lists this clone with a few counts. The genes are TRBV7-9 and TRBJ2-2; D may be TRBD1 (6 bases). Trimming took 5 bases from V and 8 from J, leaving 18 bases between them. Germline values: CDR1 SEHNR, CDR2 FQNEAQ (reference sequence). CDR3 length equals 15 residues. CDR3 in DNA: TGTGCCAGCAGCCCCTCGGCACAGGGCGGAGGGGAGCTGTTTTTT. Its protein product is CASSPSAQGGGELFF.

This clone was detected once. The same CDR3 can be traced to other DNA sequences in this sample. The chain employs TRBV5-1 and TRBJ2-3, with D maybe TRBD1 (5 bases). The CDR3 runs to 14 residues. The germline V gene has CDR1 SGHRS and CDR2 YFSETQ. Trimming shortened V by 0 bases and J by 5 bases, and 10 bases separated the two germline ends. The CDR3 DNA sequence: TGCGCCAGCAGCTTGGTGGCAGGGCAAGATACGCAGTATTTT. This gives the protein CASSLVAGQDTQYF.

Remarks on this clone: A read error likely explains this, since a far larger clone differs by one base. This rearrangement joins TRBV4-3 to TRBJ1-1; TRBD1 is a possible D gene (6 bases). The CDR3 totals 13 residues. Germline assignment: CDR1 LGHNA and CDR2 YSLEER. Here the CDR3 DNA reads TGCGCCGGCAGCCAAATCAGGGGCACTGAAGCTTTCTTT. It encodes CAGSQIRGTEAFF.

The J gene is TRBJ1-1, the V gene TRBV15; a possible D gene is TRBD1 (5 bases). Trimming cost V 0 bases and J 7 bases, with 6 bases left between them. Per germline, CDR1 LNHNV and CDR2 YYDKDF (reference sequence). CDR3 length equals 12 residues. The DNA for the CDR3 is TGTGCCACCAGCAGAGACGGGGGTGAAGCTTTCTTT. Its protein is CATSRDGGEAFF.

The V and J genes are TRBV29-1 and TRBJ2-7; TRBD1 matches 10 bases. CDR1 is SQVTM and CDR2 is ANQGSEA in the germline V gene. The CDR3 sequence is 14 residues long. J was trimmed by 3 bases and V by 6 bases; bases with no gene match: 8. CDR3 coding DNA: TGCAGCGTGAGACCGGGACAGGGGAACTACGAGCAGTACTTC. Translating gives CSVRPGQGNYEQYF.

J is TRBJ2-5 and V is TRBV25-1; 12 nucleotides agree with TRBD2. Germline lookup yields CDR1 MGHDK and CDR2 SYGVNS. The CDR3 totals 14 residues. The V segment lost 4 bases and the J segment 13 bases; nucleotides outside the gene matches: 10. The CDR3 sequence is CASSALAGGRAWYF. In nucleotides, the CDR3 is TGTGCCAGCAGTGCTCTAGCGGGGGGGCGCGCCTGGTACTTC.

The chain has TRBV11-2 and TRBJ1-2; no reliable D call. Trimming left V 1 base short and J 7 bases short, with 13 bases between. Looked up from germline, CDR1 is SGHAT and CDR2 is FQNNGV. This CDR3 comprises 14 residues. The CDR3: CASSLGSGVGGYTF. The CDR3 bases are TGTGCCAGCAGCTTAGGAAGTGGTGTCGGTGGCTACACCTTC.

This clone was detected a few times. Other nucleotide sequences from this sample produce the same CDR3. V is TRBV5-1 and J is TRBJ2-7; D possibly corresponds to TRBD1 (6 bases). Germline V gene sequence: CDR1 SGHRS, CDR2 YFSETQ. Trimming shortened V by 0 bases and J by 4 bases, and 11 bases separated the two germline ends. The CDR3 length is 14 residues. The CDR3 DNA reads TGCGCCAGCAGCTTGGAACAGGGTCCATACGAGCAGTACTTC. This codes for CASSLEQGPYEQYF.

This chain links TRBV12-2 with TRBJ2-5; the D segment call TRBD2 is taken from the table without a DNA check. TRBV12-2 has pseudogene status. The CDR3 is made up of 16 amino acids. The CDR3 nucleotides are TGTGCAAGTCGCTTAGCGATATTGTCGGGGAGGGAGACCCAGTACTTC. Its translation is CASRLAILSGRETQYF.

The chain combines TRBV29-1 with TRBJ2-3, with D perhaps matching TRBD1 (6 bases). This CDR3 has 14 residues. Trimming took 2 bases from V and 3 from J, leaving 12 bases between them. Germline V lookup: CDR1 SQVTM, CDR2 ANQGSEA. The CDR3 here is CSVESGARTDTQYF. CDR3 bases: TGCAGCGTTGAATCAGGGGCGCGGACAGATACGCAGTATTTT.

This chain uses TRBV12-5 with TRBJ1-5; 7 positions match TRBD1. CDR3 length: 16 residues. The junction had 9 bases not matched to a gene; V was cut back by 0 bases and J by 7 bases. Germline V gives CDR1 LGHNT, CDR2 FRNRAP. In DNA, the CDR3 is TGTGCTAGTGGTTTGGTACAGGGGCAGGTCGGACAGCCCCAGCATTTT. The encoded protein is CASGLVQGQVGQPQHF.

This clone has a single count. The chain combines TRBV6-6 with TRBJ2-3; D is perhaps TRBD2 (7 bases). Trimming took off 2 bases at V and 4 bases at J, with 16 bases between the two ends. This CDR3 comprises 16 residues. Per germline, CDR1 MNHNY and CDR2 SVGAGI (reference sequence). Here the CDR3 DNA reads TGTGCCAGCAGTTACCCTAGGGGGGGGCGGGCAGATACGCAGTATTTT. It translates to CASSYPRGGRADTQYF.

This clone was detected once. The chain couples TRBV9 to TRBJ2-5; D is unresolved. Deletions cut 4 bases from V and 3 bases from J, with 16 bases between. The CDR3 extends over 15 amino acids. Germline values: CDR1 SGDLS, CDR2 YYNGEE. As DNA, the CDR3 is TGTGCCAGCAGCCCCACGGTGAGACCCGAAGAGACCCAGTACTTC. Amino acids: CASSPTVRPEETQYF.

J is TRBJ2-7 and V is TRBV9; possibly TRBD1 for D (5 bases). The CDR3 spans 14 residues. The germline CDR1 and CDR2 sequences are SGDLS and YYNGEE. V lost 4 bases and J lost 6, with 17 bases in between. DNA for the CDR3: TGTGCCAGCAGCCCACAGGTGGAAGGGTTCGAGCAGTACTTC. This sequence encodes CASSPQVEGFEQYF.

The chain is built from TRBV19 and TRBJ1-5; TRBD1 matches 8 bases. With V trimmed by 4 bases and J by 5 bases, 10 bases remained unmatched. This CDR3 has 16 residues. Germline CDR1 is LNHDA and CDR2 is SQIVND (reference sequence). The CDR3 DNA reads TGTGCCAGTAGTAAGGCGCAGGGGGCTAACTATCAGCCCCAGCATTTT. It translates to CASSKAQGANYQPQHF.

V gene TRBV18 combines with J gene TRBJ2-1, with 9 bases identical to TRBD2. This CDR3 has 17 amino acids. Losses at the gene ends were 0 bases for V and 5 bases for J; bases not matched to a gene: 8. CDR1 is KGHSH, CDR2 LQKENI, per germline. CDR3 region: CASSPPLGGRENNEQFF. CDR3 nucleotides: TGTGCCAGCTCACCACCTCTAGGCGGGAGGGAGAACAATGAGCAGTTCTTC.

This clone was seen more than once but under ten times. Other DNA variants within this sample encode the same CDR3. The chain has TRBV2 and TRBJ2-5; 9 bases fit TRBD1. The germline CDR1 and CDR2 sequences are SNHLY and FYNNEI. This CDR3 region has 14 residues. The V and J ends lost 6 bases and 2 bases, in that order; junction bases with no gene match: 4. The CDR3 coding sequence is TGTGCCAGCAGCGCCGACAGGGGGCAAGAGACCCAGTACTTC. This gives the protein CASSADRGQETQYF.

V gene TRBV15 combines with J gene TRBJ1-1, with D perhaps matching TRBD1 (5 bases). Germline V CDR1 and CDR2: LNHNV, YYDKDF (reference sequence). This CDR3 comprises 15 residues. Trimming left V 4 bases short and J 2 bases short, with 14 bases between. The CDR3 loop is CATSTREVKNTEAFF. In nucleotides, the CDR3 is TGTGCCACCAGCACCAGGGAGGTTAAAAACACTGAAGCTTTCTTT.

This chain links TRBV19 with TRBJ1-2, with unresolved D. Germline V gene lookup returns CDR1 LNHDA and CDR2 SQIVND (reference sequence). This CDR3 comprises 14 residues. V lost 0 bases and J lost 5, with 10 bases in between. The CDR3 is CASSIEGSPYGYTF. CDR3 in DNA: TGTGCCAGTAGTATAGAGGGCAGTCCATATGGCTACACCTTC.

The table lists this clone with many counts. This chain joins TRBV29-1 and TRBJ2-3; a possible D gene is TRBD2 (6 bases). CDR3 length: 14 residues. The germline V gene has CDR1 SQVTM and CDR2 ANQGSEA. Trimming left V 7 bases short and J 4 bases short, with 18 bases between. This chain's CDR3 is CSGLRGGVADTQYF. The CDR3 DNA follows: TGCAGCGGACTGAGGGGCGGGGTGGCAGATACGCAGTATTTT.

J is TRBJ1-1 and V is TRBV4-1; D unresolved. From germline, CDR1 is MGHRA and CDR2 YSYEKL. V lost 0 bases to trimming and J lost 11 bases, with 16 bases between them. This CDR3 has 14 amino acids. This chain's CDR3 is CASSQEMAGLRAFF. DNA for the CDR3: TGCGCCAGCAGCCAAGAGATGGCGGGCCTCAGGGCTTTCTTT.

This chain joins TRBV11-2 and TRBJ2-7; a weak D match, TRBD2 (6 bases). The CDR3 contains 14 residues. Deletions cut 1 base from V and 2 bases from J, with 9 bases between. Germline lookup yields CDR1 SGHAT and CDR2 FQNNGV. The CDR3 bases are TGTGCCAGCAGCTTAGCACTAGCAACCTACGAGCAGTACTTC. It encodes CASSLALATYEQYF. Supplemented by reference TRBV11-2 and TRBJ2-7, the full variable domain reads EAGVAQSPRYKIIEKRQSVAFWCNPISGHATLYWYQQILGQGPKLLIQFQNNGVVDDSQLPKDRFSAERLKGVDSTLKIQPAKLEDSAVYLCASSLALATYEQYFGPGTRLTVT.

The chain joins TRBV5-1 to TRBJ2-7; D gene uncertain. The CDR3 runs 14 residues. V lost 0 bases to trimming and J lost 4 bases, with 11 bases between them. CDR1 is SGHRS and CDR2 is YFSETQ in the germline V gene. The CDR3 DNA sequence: TGCGCCAGCAGCTTGGGTCTAGTGGGATACGAGCAGTACTTC. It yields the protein CASSLGLVGYEQYF.

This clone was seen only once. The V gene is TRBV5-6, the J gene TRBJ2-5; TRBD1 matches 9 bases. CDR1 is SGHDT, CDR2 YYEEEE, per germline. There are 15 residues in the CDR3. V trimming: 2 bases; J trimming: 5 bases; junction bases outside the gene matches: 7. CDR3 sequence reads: CASSFGQGSWETQYF. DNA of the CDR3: TGTGCCAGCAGCTTTGGACAGGGGTCCTGGGAGACCCAGTACTTC.